What follows is one T cell receptor beta chain and its context. Antigen: not known. Trimming left V 4 bases short and J 0 bases short, with 12 bases between. CDR1 and CDR2 (germline): MNHEY, SMNVEV (reference sequence). The CDR3 consists of 15 residues. This record belongs to a study of T cells in Graves' hyperthyroidism and ophthalmopathy. Study-wide results and limits: The majority of expanded thyroid clonotypes above 0.001 also appeared in blood.

It was RNA transcripts that yielded the amplified TCR beta CDR3 regions. Researchers ran a first-round RT-PCR on the TCR CDR3 using the HTBI primer set. TCRdb passed the multiplex PCR reads through MiXCR, listing each CDR3 protein once. The sample has roughly 580,000 distinct CDR3 sequences, about 15% seen once; the top ten hold roughly 5.5%. The sequenced sample consisted of blood. The chain has TRBV27 and TRBJ2-5, with no clear D. The clonotype comes from a woman in her thirties with Graves' hyperthyroidism that later progressed to Graves' ophthalmopathy. CDR3 sequence: CASSSRALYQETQYF. In DNA, the CDR3 is TGTGCCAGCAGTTCAAGGGCCTTGTACCAAGAGACCCAGTACTTC.